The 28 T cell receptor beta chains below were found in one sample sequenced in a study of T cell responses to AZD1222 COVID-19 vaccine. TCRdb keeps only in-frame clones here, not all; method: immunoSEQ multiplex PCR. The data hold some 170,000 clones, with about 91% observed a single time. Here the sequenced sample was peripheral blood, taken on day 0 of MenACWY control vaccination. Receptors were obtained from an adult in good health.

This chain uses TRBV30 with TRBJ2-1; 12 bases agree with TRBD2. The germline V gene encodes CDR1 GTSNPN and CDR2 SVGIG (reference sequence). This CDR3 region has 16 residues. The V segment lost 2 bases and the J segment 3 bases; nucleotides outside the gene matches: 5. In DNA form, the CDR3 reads TGTGCCTGGAGTAGGGGACTAGCGGGCCTCTACAATGAGCAGTTCTTC. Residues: CAWSRGLAGLYNEQFF.

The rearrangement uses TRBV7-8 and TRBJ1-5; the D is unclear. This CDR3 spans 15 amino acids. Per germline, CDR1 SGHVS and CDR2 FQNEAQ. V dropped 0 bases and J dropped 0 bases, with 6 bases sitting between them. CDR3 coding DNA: TGTGCCAGCAGCTTAGCTGATTATAGCAATCAGCCCCAGCATTTT. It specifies CASSLADYSNQPQHF.

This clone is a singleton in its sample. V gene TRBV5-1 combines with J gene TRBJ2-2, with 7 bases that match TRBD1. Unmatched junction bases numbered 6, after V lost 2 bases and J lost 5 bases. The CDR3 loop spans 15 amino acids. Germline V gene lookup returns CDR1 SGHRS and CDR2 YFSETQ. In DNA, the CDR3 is TGCGCCAGCAGCTTACAGGGGAGAAGTACCGGGGAGCTGTTTTTT. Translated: CASSLQGRSTGELFF.

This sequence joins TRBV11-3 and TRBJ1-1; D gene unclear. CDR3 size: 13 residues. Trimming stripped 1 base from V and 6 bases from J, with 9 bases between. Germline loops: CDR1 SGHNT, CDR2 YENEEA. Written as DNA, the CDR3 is TGTGCCAGCAGCTTAGGTGGTGCTGCTGAAGCTTTCTTT. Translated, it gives CASSLGGAAEAFF.

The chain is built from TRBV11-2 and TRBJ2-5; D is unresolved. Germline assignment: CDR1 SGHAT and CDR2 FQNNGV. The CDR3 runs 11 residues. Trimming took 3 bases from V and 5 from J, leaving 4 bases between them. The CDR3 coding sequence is TGTGCCAGCAGCTTTAAGGAGACCCAGTACTTC. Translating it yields CASSFKETQYF.

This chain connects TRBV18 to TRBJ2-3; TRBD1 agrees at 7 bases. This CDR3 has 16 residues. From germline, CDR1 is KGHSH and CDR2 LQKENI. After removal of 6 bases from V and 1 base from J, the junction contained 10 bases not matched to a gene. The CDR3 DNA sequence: TGTGCCAGCTCCGCAACAGGGGCGAGGGGCACAGATACGCAGTATTTT. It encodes CASSATGARGTDTQYF.

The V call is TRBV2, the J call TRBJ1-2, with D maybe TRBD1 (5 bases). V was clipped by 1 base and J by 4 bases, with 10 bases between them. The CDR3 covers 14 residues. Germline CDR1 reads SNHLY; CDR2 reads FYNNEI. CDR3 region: CASSEEGQGYGYTF. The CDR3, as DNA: TGTGCCAGCAGTGAAGAGGGGCAGGGCTATGGCTACACCTTC.

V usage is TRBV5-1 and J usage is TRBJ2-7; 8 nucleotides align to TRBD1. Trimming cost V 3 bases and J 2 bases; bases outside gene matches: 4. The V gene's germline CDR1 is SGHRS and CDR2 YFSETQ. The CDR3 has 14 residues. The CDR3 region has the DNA TGCGCCAGCAGCTCCGGACAGGGCACCTACGAGCAGTACTTC. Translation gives CASSSGQGTYEQYF.

CDR3 loop: CASSRKGRGDTEAFF. The DNA of the CDR3 is TGTGCCAGCAGCAGAAAGGGTCGGGGGGACACTGAAGCTTTCTTT. The chain carries TRBV5-4 and TRBJ1-1; tentative D call: TRBD1 (5 bases). Per the germline V gene, CDR1 is SGHNT and CDR2 is YYREEE (reference sequence). The CDR3 is 15 amino acids. V was pared by 4 bases and J by 3 bases, with 16 bases between.

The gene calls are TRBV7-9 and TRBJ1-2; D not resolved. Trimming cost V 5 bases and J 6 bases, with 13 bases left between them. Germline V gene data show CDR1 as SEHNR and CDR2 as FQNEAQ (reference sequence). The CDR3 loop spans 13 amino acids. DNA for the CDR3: TGTGCCAGCAGCCCCTCCGGAAGCGATGGCTACACCTTC. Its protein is CASSPSGSDGYTF.

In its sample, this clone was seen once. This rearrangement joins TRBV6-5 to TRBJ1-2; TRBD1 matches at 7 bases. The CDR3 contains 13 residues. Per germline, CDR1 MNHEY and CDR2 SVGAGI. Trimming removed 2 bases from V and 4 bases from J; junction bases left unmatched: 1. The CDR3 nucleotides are TGTGCCAGCAGTTACGGGGACAGCTATGGCTACACCTTC. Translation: CASSYGDSYGYTF.

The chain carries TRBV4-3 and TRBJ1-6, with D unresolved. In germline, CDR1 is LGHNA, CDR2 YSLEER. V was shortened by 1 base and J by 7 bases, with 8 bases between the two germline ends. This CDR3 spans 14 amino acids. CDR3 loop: CASSQVSRNSPLHF. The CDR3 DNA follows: TGCGCCAGCAGCCAAGTTTCTAGAAATTCACCCCTCCACTTT.

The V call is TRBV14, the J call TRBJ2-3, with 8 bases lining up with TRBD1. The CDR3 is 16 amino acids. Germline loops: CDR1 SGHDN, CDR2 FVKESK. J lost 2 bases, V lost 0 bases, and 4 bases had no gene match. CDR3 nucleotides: TGTGCCAGCAGCCAAGATGACAGGGGTAACACAGATACGCAGTATTTT. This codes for CASSQDDRGNTDTQYF.

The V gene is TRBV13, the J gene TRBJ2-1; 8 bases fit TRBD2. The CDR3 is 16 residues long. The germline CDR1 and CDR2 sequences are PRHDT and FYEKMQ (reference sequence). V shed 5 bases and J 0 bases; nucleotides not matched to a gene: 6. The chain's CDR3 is CASSNKRESSYNEQFF. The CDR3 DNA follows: TGTGCCAGCAGCAATAAGCGGGAGAGCTCCTACAATGAGCAGTTCTTC.

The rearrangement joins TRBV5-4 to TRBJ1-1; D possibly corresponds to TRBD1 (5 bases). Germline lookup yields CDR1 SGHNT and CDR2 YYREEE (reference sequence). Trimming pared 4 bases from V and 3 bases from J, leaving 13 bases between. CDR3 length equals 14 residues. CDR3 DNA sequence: TGTGCCAGCAGCCCCAGGGCGGGCGACACTGAAGCTTTCTTT. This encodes CASSPRAGDTEAFF.

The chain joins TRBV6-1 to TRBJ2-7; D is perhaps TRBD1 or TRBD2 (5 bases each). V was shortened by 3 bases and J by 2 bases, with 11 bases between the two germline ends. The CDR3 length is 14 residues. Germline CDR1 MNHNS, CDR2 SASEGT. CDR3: CASSDGGEAYEQYF. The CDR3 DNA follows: TGTGCCAGCAGTGATGGGGGTGAGGCCTACGAGCAGTACTTC.

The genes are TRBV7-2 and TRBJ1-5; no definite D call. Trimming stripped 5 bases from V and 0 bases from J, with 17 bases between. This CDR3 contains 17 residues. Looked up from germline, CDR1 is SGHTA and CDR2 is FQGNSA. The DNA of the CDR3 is TGTGCCAGCAGCCCAAACCCGGGGATCAATAGCAATCAGCCCCAGCATTTT. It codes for CASSPNPGINSNQPQHF.

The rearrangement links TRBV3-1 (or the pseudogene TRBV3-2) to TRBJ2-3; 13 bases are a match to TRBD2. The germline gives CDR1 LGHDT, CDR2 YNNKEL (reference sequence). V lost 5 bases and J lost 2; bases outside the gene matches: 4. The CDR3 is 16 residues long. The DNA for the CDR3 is TGTGCCAGCAGCAGGACTAGCGGGAGCACCACAGATACGCAGTATTTT. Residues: CASSRTSGSTTDTQYF.

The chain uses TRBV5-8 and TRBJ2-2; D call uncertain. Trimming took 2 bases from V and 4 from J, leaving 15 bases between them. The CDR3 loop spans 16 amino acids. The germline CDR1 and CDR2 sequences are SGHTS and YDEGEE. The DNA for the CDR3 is TGTGCCAGCAGCTTTGTGACGGCCTCGAGCACCGGGGAGCTGTTTTTT. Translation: CASSFVTASSTGELFF.

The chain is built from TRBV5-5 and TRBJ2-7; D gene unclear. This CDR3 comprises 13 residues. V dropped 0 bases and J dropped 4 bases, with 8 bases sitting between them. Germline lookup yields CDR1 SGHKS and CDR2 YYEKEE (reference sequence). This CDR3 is CASSLEPLYEQYF. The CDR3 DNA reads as TGTGCCAGCAGCTTGGAGCCCCTTTACGAGCAGTACTTC.

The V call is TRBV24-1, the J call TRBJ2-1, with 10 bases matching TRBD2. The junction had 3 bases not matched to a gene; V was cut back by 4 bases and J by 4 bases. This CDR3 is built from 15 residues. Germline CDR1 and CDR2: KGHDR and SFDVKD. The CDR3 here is CATSDPSGRYNEQFF. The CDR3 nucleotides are TGTGCCACCAGTGACCCTAGCGGGAGATACAATGAGCAGTTCTTC.

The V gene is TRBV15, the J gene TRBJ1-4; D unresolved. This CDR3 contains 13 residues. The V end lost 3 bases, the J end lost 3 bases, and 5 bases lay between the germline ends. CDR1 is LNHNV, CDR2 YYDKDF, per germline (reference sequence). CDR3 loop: CATSRASNEKLFF. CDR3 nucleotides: TGTGCCACCAGCAGGGCCTCTAATGAAAAACTGTTTTTT.

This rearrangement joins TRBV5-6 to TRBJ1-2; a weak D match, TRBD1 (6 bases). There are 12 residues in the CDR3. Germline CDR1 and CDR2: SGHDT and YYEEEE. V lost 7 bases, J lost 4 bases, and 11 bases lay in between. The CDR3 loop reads CASQGQSYGYTF. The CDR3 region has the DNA TGTGCCAGCCAGGGGCAAAGCTATGGCTACACCTTC.

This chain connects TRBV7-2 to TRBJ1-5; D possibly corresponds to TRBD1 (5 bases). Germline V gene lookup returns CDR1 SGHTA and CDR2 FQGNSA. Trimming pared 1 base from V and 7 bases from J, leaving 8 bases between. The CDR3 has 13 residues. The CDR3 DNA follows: TGTGCCAGCAGCTTAGGGGGGGTACAGCCCCAGCATTTT. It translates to CASSLGGVQPQHF.

In DNA, the CDR3 is TGTGCCAGTAGTATGCTGACAGGGGGCTACGAGCAGTACTTC. This codes for CASSMLTGGYEQYF. The chain is built from TRBV19 and TRBJ2-7, with TRBD1 identical over 9 bases. The CDR3 contains 14 residues. Germline V gene sequence: CDR1 LNHDA, CDR2 SQIVND (reference sequence). After removal of 3 bases from V and 3 bases from J, the junction contained 3 bases not matched to a gene.

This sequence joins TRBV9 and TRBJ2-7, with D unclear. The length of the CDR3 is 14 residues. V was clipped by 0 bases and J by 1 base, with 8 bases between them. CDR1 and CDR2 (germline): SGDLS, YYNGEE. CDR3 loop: CASSVALRSYEQYF. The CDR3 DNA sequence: TGTGCCAGCAGCGTAGCTCTCAGATCCTACGAGCAGTACTTC.

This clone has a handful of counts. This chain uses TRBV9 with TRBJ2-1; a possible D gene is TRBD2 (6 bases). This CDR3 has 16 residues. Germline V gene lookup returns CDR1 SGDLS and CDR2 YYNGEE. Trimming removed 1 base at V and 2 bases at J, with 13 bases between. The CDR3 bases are TGTGCCAGCAGCGTAAGTCCGGGAGTAACCTACAATGAGCAGTTCTTC. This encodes CASSVSPGVTYNEQFF.

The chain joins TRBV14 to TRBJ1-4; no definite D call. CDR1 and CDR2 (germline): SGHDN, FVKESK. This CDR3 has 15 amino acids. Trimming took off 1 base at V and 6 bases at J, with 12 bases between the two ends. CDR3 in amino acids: CASSQGHHGDEKLFF. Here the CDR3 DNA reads TGTGCCAGCAGCCAAGGGCATCACGGCGATGAAAAACTGTTTTTT.